Each of the 3 T cell receptor beta chains below was sequenced from the same sample in a study of cytomegalovirus exposure and HLA in healthy donors. The PCR had 60 Vbeta and 13 Jbeta primers. The table came from immunoSEQ multiplex PCR; TCRdb's copy has only in-frame clones and leaves some out. The profile covers 90,000 to 140,000 clones, with approximately 80% appearing a single time and approximately 5.6% taken by the ten largest. The sample consisted of PBMCs. The receptors derive from a male donor in good health and CMV-seronegative.

The chain combines TRBV30 with TRBJ1-1; a possible D gene is TRBD1 (5 bases). The germline V and J ends were trimmed by 3 bases and 4 bases, with 9 bases remaining between them. The CDR3 is made up of 12 amino acids. CDR1 GTSNPN and CDR2 SVGIG come from the germline V gene (reference sequence). As DNA, the CDR3 is TGTGCCTGGAGGGGGGGGGTCACTGAAGCTTTCTTT. It is translated as CAWRGGVTEAFF. Filled out from reference TRBV30 and TRBJ1-1, the complete variable domain reads SQTIHQWPATLVQPVGSPLSLECTVEGTSNPNLYWYRQAAGRGLQLLFYSVGIGQISSEVPQNLSASRPQDRQFILSSKKLLLSDSGFYLCAWRGGVTEAFFGQGTRLTVV.

This rearrangement joins TRBV28 to TRBJ1-2, with 7 bases identical to TRBD1. Trimming at V came to 6 bases and at J to 4 bases, leaving 11 bases not matched to a gene. Germline lookup yields CDR1 MDHEN and CDR2 SYDVKM. CDR3 length: 15 residues. As DNA, the CDR3 is TGTGCCAGCAGCCGAAGGGGGACAGTCTCCTATGGCTACACCTTC. Encoded protein: CASSRRGTVSYGYTF.

V is TRBV14 and J is TRBJ1-2; D is unresolved. Per the germline V gene, CDR1 is SGHDN and CDR2 is FVKESK. The CDR3 is 13 residues long. The V end was cut by 1 base, the J end by 4 bases, with 7 bases between. The CDR3 is CASSQGEGYGYTF. The CDR3, as DNA: TGTGCCAGCAGCCAAGGCGAGGGCTATGGCTACACCTTC.